The 30 T cell receptor beta chains below come from one sample, sequenced in a study of CD8 T cells in Susac syndrome. A quantity of about 0.45 to 1 ug RNA underwent reverse transcription using random hexamers. Using its own MiXCR run on the immunoSEQ multiplex PCR reads, TCRdb lists one record per CDR3 protein. Of 170,000 or so distinct CDR3 sequences in the sample, approximately 95% were seen once. The specimen sequenced was CD4+ T cells from PBMCs. The receptors shown here come from a human donor with multiple sclerosis.

The chain employs TRBV2 and TRBJ1-2; D perhaps matches TRBD1 (5 bases). V was shortened by 4 bases and J by 4 bases, with 10 bases between the two germline ends. The CDR3 loop spans 13 amino acids. The V gene's germline CDR1 is SNHLY and CDR2 FYNNEI. The CDR3 DNA sequence: TGTGCCAGCAGTGCTGACAGCCCCTATGGCTACACCTTC. It yields the protein CASSADSPYGYTF.

The gene calls are TRBV23-1 and TRBJ1-1; D remains ambiguous. TRBV23-1 is recorded as an ORF, its role being uncertain. The CDR3 is 13 residues long. V dropped 0 bases and J dropped 10 bases, with 12 bases sitting between them. CDR3 sequence: CASSQSEGAGAFF. The CDR3 region has the DNA TGCGCCAGCAGTCAATCAGAGGGAGCGGGAGCTTTCTTT.

This chain joins TRBV11-2 and TRBJ1-4; D remains ambiguous. The length of the CDR3 is 12 residues. V shed 4 bases and J shed 10 bases, with 10 bases lying between them. Germline-derived CDR1 and CDR2 are SGHAT and FQNNGV. CDR3 amino acids: CASSSLVGKLFF. The CDR3 coding sequence is TGTGCCAGCAGCTCCTTGGTCGGAAAACTGTTTTTT.

The CDR3 loop reads CASSSYARETQYF. The CDR3 DNA reads as TGTGCCAGCAGTTCCTATGCAAGGGAGACCCAGTACTTC. The V and J genes are TRBV27 and TRBJ2-5; no clear D. V was clipped by 4 bases and J by 5 bases, with 11 bases between them. Looked up from germline, CDR1 is MNHEY and CDR2 is SMNVEV (reference sequence). This CDR3 has 13 residues.

The V call is TRBV18, the J call TRBJ1-1; 9 bases match TRBD1. Germline CDR1 reads KGHSH; CDR2 reads LQKENI. The CDR3 spans 15 residues. The trim removed 2 bases at V and 7 bases at J, leaving 8 bases unmatched. The chain's CDR3 is CASSPEQGAWGEAFF. Here the CDR3 DNA reads TGTGCCAGCTCACCAGAACAGGGGGCGTGGGGTGAAGCTTTCTTT.

The V gene is TRBV7-8, the J gene TRBJ1-1; D is perhaps TRBD1 (6 bases). Germline V gene data show CDR1 as SGHVS and CDR2 as FQNEAQ. The CDR3 totals 16 residues. V lost 6 bases, J lost 1 base, and 18 bases lay in between. The CDR3 region is CASRYREGRPNTEAFF. The CDR3 coding sequence is TGTGCCAGCAGGTACAGGGAGGGGCGACCGAACACTGAAGCTTTCTTT.

The chain has TRBV6-2 or TRBV6-3 and TRBJ1-2; 7 bases are shared with TRBD1. J gave up 6 bases and V 2 bases, and 12 bases lay outside the gene matches. This CDR3 spans 16 amino acids. From germline, CDR1 is MNHEY and CDR2 SVGEGT. The CDR3 coding sequence is TGTGCCAGCAGTTACCCACCCTTCGACAGGGATGATGGCTACACCTTC. This sequence encodes CASSYPPFDRDDGYTF.

J is TRBJ2-4 and V is TRBV20-1, with unresolved D. From germline, CDR1 is DFQATT and CDR2 SNEGSKA (reference sequence). V lost 6 bases and J 0 bases, leaving 12 bases between the germline ends. The length of the CDR3 is 14 residues. Here the CDR3 DNA reads TGCAGTGCCTTCCCAAGAATAGCCAAAAACATTCAGTACTTC. Translated, it gives CSAFPRIAKNIQYF.

The chain carries TRBV12-3 or TRBV12-4 and TRBJ1-3; 10 nucleotides match TRBD1. The V and J ends lost 5 bases and 7 bases, in that order; junction bases with no gene match: 2. This CDR3 is 13 amino acids long. The CDR3 protein is CASSPGQGNTIYF. The CDR3 DNA reads TGTGCCAGCAGTCCGGGACAGGGGAACACCATATATTTT.

This sequence joins TRBV7-9 and TRBJ1-4, with D hard to call. Germline CDR1 is SEHNR and CDR2 is FQNEAQ (reference sequence). V was clipped by 6 bases and J by 8 bases, with 16 bases between them. The CDR3 loop spans 14 amino acids. CDR3 nucleotides: TGTGCCAGCAGTTCGCACCCCGGACGGGAAAAACTGTTTTTT. This sequence encodes CASSSHPGREKLFF.

CDR3 bases: TGTGCCAGCAGCCAAGATGTACGAACGGGCCTAGCGGGTCTTCTAGCCAAAAACATTCAGTACTTC. As protein: CASSQDVRTGLAGLLAKNIQYF. The chain recombines TRBV3-1 with TRBJ2-4; 8 bases line up with TRBD2. The CDR3 is 22 residues long. Germline assignment: CDR1 LGHDT and CDR2 YNNKEL (reference sequence). V lost 0 bases and J lost 0; bases outside the gene matches: 19.

V gene TRBV7-9 combines with J gene TRBJ1-5; D is unresolved. CDR3 length: 13 residues. V was cut by 5 bases and J by 4 bases, with 9 bases left in between. Germline V CDR1 and CDR2: SEHNR, FQNEAQ (reference sequence). The CDR3 loop reads CASSIDGNQPQHF. The CDR3 DNA follows: TGTGCCAGCAGCATCGACGGGAATCAGCCCCAGCATTTT.

This chain connects TRBV30 to TRBJ2-5; 7 nucleotides agree with TRBD1. J was trimmed by 4 bases and V by 1 base; bases with no gene match: 9. This CDR3 is built from 15 residues. Germline-derived CDR1 and CDR2 are GTSNPN and SVGIG (reference sequence). CDR3: CAWSEGAPEGETQYF. The CDR3 region has the DNA TGTGCCTGGAGTGAGGGGGCCCCAGAAGGAGAGACCCAGTACTTC.

The rearrangement uses TRBV20-1 and TRBJ2-5; 7 bases fit TRBD2. Germline V lookup: CDR1 DFQATT, CDR2 SNEGSKA (reference sequence). The CDR3 has 12 amino acids. J was trimmed by 5 bases and V by 6 bases; bases with no gene match: 6. CDR3 coding DNA: TGCAGTGCAGAGCGGGGCGGGGAGACCCAGTACTTC. It is translated as CSAERGGETQYF.

This sequence joins TRBV5-6 and TRBJ1-1; D gene uncertain. Germline CDR1 is SGHDT and CDR2 is YYEEEE. The CDR3 length is 15 residues. V lost 0 bases and J 1 base, leaving 10 bases between the germline ends. As DNA, the CDR3 is TGTGCCAGCAGCTTGGTCCCGGGGTCGAACACTGAAGCTTTCTTT. Residues: CASSLVPGSNTEAFF.

The V gene is TRBV3-1, the J gene TRBJ1-2, with 7 bases that match TRBD1. Germline V gene sequence: CDR1 LGHDT, CDR2 YNNKEL (reference sequence). The CDR3 totals 14 residues. The trim removed 5 bases at V and 6 bases at J, leaving 9 bases unmatched. As DNA, the CDR3 is TGTGCCAGCAGCGACCGACAGGGTAGTGATGGCTACACCTTC. Translated, it gives CASSDRQGSDGYTF.

A single count supports this clonotype. V and J are TRBV24-1 and TRBJ1-1; D might be TRBD1 (5 bases). Germline values: CDR1 KGHDR, CDR2 SFDVKD. Trimming cost V 4 bases and J 1 base, with 9 bases left between them. The CDR3 has 14 amino acids. CDR3 loop: CATSDSGRNTEAFF. In nucleotides, the CDR3 is TGTGCCACCAGTGACTCAGGGAGGAACACTGAAGCTTTCTTT.

This chain links TRBV7-2 with TRBJ2-3; D not resolved. Deletions cut 1 base from V and 7 bases from J, with 6 bases between. There are 12 residues in the CDR3. Germline V gene sequence: CDR1 SGHTA, CDR2 FQGNSA. In DNA, the CDR3 is TGTGCCAGCAGCTTAGACTTGAATACGCAGTATTTT. Amino acids: CASSLDLNTQYF.

The J gene is TRBJ2-5, the V gene TRBV28; 8 bases map to TRBD1. CDR1 is MDHEN and CDR2 is SYDVKM in the germline V gene. The V segment lost 6 bases and the J segment 5 bases; nucleotides outside the gene matches: 5. This CDR3 region has 13 residues. CDR3 sequence reads: CASRYRGVETQYF. As DNA, the CDR3 is TGTGCCAGCAGGTACAGGGGGGTCGAGACCCAGTACTTC.

There are a few counts of this clonotype. This sequence joins TRBV2 and TRBJ2-3; D gene uncertain. Germline V CDR1 and CDR2: SNHLY, FYNNEI. This CDR3 spans 11 amino acids. The ends were cut back, 6 bases at V and 1 base at J, with 2 bases in the middle. The CDR3 protein is CASRGTDTQYF. DNA of the CDR3: TGTGCCAGCAGAGGCACAGATACGCAGTATTTT.

CDR3 coding DNA: TGCAGCATTTTGGACAGGGGAAGTGGCTACACCTTC. Residues: CSILDRGSGYTF. The gene calls are TRBV29-1 and TRBJ1-2; 9 bases line up with TRBD1. The germline V gene encodes CDR1 SQVTM and CDR2 ANQGSEA. Unmatched junction bases numbered 8, after V lost 8 bases and J lost 7 bases. This CDR3 has 12 amino acids.

This chain joins TRBV7-8 and TRBJ2-2, with 7 bases lining up with TRBD2. The CDR3 is made up of 16 amino acids. Trimming took 5 bases from V and 7 from J; bases not matched to a gene: 13. Germline CDR1 reads SGHVS; CDR2 reads FQNEAQ. DNA for the CDR3: TGTGCCAGCAGCCCCAAGACTAGCACCCACGGCGGGGAGCTGTTTTTT. The encoded protein is CASSPKTSTHGGELFF.

The chain carries TRBV20-1 and TRBJ1-2; 8 bases are a match to TRBD1. This CDR3 has 12 residues. Germline V gives CDR1 DFQATT, CDR2 SNEGSKA (reference sequence). After removal of 6 bases from V and 7 bases from J, the junction contained 7 bases not matched to a gene. The CDR3 coding sequence is TGCAGTGCCCTGGACAGGGTCGGTGGCTACACCTTC. Its protein product is CSALDRVGGYTF.

The chain is built from TRBV13 and TRBJ2-3, with 10 positions matching TRBD2. This CDR3 has 15 residues. Germline assignment: CDR1 PRHDT and CDR2 FYEKMQ (reference sequence). J lost 1 base, V lost 6 bases, and 4 bases had no gene match. The DNA of the CDR3 is TGTGCCAGCAGAGCGAGCGGGGGGGGCACAGATACGCAGTATTTT. Its protein is CASRASGGGTDTQYF.

The genes are TRBV6-1 and TRBJ1-4; possible D gene TRBD1, 5 bases. CDR3 size: 14 residues. Germline assignment: CDR1 MNHNS and CDR2 SASEGT. Trimming took off 7 bases at V and 7 bases at J, with 16 bases between the two ends. The CDR3 nucleotides are TGTGCCAGCACTCGACCCGGGACGGCTGAAAAACTGTTTTTT. Amino acid sequence: CASTRPGTAEKLFF.

CDR3 loop: CASSGGDKNIQYF. Here the CDR3 DNA reads TGTGCCAGCAGCGGGGGGGACAAAAACATTCAGTACTTC. This sequence joins TRBV6-2 or TRBV6-3 and TRBJ2-4, with 8 positions matching TRBD2. Germline assignment: CDR1 MNHEY and CDR2 SVGEGT. The length of the CDR3 is 13 residues. V lost 6 bases, J lost 3 bases, and 1 base stayed unmatched.

This clonotype was seen only once. V and J are TRBV7-8 and TRBJ2-7; TRBD2 is a possible D gene (6 bases). Trimming shortened V by 1 base and J by 4 bases, and 14 bases separated the two germline ends. Germline CDR1 and CDR2: SGHVS and FQNEAQ. This CDR3 has 15 amino acids. The CDR3 sequence: CASSLGRASGYEQYF. In nucleotides, the CDR3 is TGTGCCAGCAGCTTAGGTCGGGCGAGCGGGTACGAGCAGTACTTC.

The rearrangement joins TRBV7-9 to TRBJ1-1, with D perhaps TRBD1 (5 bases). The CDR3 extends over 13 amino acids. Germline CDR1 SEHNR, CDR2 FQNEAQ (reference sequence). V lost 3 bases and J 6 bases, leaving 11 bases between the germline ends. The CDR3 DNA is TGTGCCAGCAGCTTGCAGGGAGAGCCTGAAGCTTTCTTT. It specifies CASSLQGEPEAFF.

This chain links TRBV4-1 with TRBJ2-7, with 9 positions matching TRBD1. CDR3 size: 16 residues. V lost 2 bases to trimming and J lost 4 bases; unmatched junction nucleotides: 9. Germline V gene data show CDR1 as MGHRA and CDR2 as YSYEKL. The CDR3 bases are TGCGCCAGCAGCCAACAGACAGGGGGGAGGGGTTACGAGCAGTACTTC. Protein sequence: CASSQQTGGRGYEQYF.

The V and J genes are TRBV6-5 and TRBJ2-3; 8 nucleotides align to TRBD2. The germline V gene has CDR1 MNHEY and CDR2 SVGAGI. The CDR3 totals 16 residues. The V segment lost 0 bases and the J segment 3 bases; nucleotides outside the gene matches: 5. The CDR3 sequence is CASSYSQRELTDTQYF. CDR3 DNA sequence: TGTGCCAGCAGTTACTCACAGCGGGAGCTTACAGATACGCAGTATTTT.